This T cell receptor beta chain is from a study of cytomegalovirus exposure and HLA in healthy donors. Study-level findings and limits: In vitro experiments confirmed that a few CMV-associated chains were specific for CMV antigens.

There are a few counts of this clone. What it binds is unknown. The primer mix had 60 Vbeta and 13 Jbeta primers. Measured with immunoSEQ multiplex PCR; TCRdb has only the in-frame clones, and not every one. Found here are 150,000 or so clones, 60% to 85% of them singletons; the top ten hold approximately 13%. The TCR comes from a man aged 35 to 55 in good health and CMV-seropositive. Material: PBMCs.

The CDR3 sequence is CASSVTDRTTYEQYF. The CDR3 DNA follows: TGTGCCAGCAGCGTCACGGACAGAACTACCTACGAGCAGTACTTC. The V gene is TRBV9, the J gene TRBJ2-7, with D possibly being TRBD1 (6 bases). The V end lost 2 bases, the J end lost 2 bases, and 14 bases lay between the germline ends. The germline CDR1 and CDR2 sequences are SGDLS and YYNGEE. The CDR3 sequence is 15 residues long.